The text below deals with one TCR beta chain. Its antigen remains unidentified. The data were obtained in a study of T cell responses to AZD1222 COVID-19 vaccine. Method: immunoSEQ multiplex PCR; TCRdb's copy keeps in-frame clones and lacks some. In the table there are 95,000 to 110,000 clones, 92% of which are singletons. The V end lost 7 bases, the J end lost 1 base, and 19 bases lay between the germline ends. The CDR3 consists of 16 residues. CDR1 and CDR2 (germline): SGHRS, YFSETQ. Findings and caveats of the study: Females outnumbered males among donors, who were mostly white British; clonal diversity was possibly underestimated. Vaccine-associated CD4 TCRs spanned spike, dominant at 160-218 and 743-854.

V usage is TRBV5-1 and J usage is TRBJ2-3; D is possibly TRBD1 or TRBD2 (5 bases each). Specimen: peripheral blood, collected 28 days after the second AZD1222 dose. This TCR was sampled from an adult who received the AZD1222 COVID-19 vaccine. The chain's CDR3 is CASVGAGPSRTDTQYF. Here the CDR3 DNA reads TGCGCCAGCGTCGGGGCAGGGCCAAGTCGCACAGATACGCAGTATTTT.